This T cell receptor beta chain was found in a study of control samples from healthy donors and cancer patients. This CDR3 region has 17 residues. The junction had 14 bases not matched to a gene; V was cut back by 9 bases and J by 4 bases. CDR1 LNHDA and CDR2 SQIVND come from the germline V gene (reference sequence). TCRdb's table, derived via immunoSEQ multiplex PCR, lists solely in-frame clones and lacks some. Of some 120,000 clones in the sample, 75% to 90% were seen once. What was sequenced was PBMCs. This chain connects TRBV19 to TRBJ2-3, with TRBD2 matching over 12 bases. This receptor was obtained from a woman in her forties or fifties with colorectal cancer. The CDR3 region has the DNA TGTGCCAGCGAACAACCTCGACTAGCGGGGGCAGCAGATACGCAGTATTTT. Residues: CASEQPRLAGAADTQYF.